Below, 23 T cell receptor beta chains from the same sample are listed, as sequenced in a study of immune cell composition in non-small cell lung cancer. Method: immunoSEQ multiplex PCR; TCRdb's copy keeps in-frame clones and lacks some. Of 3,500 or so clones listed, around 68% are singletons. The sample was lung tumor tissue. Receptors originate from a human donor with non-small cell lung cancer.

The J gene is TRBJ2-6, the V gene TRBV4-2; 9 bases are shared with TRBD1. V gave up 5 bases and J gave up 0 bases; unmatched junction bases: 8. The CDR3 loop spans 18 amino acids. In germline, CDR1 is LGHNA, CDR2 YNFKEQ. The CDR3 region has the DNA TGTGCCAGCAGCTGGGACAGGGTAAATTCCTCTGGGGCCAACGTCCTGACTTTC. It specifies CASSWDRVNSSGANVLTF.

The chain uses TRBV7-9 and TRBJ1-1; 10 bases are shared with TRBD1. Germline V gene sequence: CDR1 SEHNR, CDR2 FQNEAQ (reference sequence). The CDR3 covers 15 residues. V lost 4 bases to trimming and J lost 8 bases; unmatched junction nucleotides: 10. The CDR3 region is CASSWTGGAGVEAFF. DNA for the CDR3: TGTGCCAGCAGCTGGACAGGGGGTGCGGGGGTCGAAGCTTTCTTT. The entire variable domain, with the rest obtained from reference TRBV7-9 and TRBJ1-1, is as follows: DTGVSQNPRHKITKRGQNVTFRCDPISEHNRLYWYRQTLGQGPEFLTYFQNEAQLEKSRLLSDRFSAERPKGSFSTLEIQRTEQGDSAMYLCASSWTGGAGVEAFFGQGTRLTVV.

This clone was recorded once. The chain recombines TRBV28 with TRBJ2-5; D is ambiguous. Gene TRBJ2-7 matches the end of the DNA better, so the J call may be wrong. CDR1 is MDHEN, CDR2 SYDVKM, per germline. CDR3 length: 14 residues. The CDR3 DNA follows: TGTGCCAGCAGCATCCTAGGATTCTCCTACGAGCAGTACTTC. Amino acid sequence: CASSILGFSYEQYF.

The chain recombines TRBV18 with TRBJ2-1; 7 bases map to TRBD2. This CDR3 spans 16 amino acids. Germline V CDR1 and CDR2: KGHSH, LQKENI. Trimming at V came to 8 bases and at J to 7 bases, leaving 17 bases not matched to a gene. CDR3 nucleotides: TGTGCCAGCCCCCCGCCAGCGGGGTCCTTATTTAATGAGCAGTTCTTC. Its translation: CASPPPAGSLFNEQFF.

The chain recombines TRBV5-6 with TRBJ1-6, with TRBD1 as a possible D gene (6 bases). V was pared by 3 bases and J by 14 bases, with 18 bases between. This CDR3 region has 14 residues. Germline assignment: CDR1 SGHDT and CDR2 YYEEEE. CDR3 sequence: CASSSFLQGSTLHF. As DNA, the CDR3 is TGTGCCAGCAGCTCATTCTTACAGGGTAGCACCCTCCACTTT.

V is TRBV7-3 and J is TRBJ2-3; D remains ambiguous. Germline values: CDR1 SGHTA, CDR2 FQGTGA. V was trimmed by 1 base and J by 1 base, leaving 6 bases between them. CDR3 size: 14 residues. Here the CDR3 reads CASSLNRGTDTQYF. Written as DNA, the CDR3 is TGTGCCAGCAGCTTAAACCGGGGCACAGATACGCAGTATTTT.

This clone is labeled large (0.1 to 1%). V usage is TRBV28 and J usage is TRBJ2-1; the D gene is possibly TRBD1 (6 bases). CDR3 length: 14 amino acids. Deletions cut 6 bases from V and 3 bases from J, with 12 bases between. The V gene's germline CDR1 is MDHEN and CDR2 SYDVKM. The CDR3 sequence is CASSLDRSYNEQFF. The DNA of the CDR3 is TGTGCCAGCAGCCTCGACAGGAGCTACAATGAGCAGTTCTTC.

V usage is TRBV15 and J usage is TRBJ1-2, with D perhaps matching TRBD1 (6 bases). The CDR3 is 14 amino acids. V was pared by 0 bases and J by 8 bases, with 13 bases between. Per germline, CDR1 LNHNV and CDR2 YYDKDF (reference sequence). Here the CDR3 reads CATSRDRGIMGYTF. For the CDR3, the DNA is TGTGCCACCAGCAGAGACAGGGGAATAATGGGCTACACCTTC. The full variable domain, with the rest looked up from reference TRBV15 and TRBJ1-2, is DAMVIQNPRYQVTQFGKPVTLSCSQTLNHNVMYWYQQKSSQAPKLLFHYYDKDFNNEADTPDNFQSRRPNTSFCFLDIRSPGLGDTAMYLCATSRDRGIMGYTFGSGTRLTVV.

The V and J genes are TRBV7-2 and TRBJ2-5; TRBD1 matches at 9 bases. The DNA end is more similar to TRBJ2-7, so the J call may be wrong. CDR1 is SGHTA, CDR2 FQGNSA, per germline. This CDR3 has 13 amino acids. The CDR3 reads CASSLGTGYEQYF. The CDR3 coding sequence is TGTGCCAGCAGCTTGGGGACAGGGTACGAGCAGTACTTC.

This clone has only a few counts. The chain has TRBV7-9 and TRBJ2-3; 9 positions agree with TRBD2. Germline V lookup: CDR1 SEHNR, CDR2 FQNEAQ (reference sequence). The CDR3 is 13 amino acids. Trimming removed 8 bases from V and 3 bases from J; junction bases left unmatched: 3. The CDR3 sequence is CASFTSGTDTQYF. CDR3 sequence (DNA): TGTGCCAGCTTCACTAGCGGGACAGATACGCAGTATTTT.

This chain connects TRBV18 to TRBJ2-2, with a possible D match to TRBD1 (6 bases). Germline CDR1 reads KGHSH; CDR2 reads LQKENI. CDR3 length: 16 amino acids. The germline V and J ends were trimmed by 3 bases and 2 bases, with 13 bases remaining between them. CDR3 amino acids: CASSPRGQINTGELFF. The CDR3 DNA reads TGTGCCAGCTCACCCCGTGGACAGATTAACACCGGGGAGCTGTTTTTT.

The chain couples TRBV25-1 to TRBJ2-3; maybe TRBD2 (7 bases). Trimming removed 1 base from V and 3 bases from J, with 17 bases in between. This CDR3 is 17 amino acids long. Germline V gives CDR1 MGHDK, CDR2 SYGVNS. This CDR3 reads CASSELGGEGLTDTQYF. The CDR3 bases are TGTGCCAGCAGTGAATTAGGGGGGGAGGGCCTAACAGATACGCAGTATTTT.

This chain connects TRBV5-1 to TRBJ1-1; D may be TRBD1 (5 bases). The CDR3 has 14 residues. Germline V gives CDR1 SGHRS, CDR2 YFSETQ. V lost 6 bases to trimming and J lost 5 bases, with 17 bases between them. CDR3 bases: TGCGCCAGCACCCCCGCGGGGGACGGAACTGAAGCTTTCTTT. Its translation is CASTPAGDGTEAFF.

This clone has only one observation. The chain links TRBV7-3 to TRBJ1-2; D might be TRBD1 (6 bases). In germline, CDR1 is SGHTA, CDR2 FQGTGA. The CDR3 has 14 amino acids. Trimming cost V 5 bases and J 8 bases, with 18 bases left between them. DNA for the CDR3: TGTGCCAGCAGCCCGATGCCAGGGGTCTACGGCTACACCTTC. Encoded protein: CASSPMPGVYGYTF.

The DNA for the CDR3 is TGTGCCAGCAGCGACAACAGGCGCCTGCAGTATTTT. Its protein product is CASSDNRRLQYF. The rearrangement uses TRBV5-4 and TRBJ2-3; D is perhaps TRBD1 (5 bases). The ends were cut back, 4 bases at V and 11 bases at J, with 14 bases in the middle. Germline V CDR1 and CDR2: SGHNT, YYREEE (reference sequence). The CDR3 loop spans 12 amino acids.

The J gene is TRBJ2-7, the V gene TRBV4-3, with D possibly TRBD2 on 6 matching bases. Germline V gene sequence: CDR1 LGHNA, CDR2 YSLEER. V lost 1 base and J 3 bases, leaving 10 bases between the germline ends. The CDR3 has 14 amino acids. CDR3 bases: TGCGCCAGCAGCCAAGTTGCCGGGGGCTACGAGCAGTACTTC. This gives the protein CASSQVAGGYEQYF.

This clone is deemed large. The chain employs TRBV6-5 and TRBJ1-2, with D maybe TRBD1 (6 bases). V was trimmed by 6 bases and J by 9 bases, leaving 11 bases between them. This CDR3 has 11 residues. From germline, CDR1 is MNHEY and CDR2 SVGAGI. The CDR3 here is CASREQGRYTF. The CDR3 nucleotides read TGTGCCAGCAGAGAACAGGGCCGCTACACCTTC.

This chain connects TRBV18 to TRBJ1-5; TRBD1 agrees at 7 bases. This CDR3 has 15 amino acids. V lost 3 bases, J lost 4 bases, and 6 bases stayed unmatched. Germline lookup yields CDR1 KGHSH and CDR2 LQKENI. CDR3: CASSPTGQSNQPQHF. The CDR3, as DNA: TGTGCCAGCTCACCGACGGGACAGTCGAATCAGCCCCAGCATTTT.

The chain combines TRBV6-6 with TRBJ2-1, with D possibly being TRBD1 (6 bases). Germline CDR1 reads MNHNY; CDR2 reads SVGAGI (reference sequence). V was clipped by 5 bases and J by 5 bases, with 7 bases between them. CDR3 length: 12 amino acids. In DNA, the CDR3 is TGTGCCAGCAGTCCAGGGGACAATGAGCAGTTCTTC. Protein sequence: CASSPGDNEQFF.

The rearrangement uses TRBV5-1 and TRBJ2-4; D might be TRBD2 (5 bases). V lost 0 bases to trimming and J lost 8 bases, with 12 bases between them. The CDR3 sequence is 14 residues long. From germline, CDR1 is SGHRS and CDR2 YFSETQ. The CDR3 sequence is CASSLGQAGDIQYF. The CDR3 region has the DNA TGCGCCAGCAGCTTGGGTCAGGCGGGTGACATTCAGTACTTC. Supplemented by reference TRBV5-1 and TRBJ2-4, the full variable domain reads KAGVTQTPRYLIKTRGQQVTLSCSPISGHRSVSWYQQTPGQGLQFLFEYFSETQRNKGNFPGRFSGRQFSNSRSEMNVSTLELGDSALYLCASSLGQAGDIQYFGAGTRLSVL.

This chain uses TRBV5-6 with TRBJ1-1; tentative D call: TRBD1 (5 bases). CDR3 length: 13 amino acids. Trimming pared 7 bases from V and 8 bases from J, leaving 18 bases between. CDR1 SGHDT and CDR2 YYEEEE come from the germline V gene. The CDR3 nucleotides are TGTGCCAGCGGCCCTGAGGCGGGGCGCGAAGCTTTCTTT. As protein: CASGPEAGREAFF.

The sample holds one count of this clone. The CDR3 is CASSQDGEGGDTGELFF. CDR3 bases: TGCGCCAGCAGCCAAGATGGGGAGGGGGGTGACACCGGGGAGCTGTTTTTT. V and J are TRBV4-3 and TRBJ2-2; D might be TRBD2 (7 bases). Germline assignment: CDR1 LGHNA and CDR2 YSLEER. CDR3 length: 17 residues. Trimming took 0 bases from V and 3 from J, leaving 14 bases between them.

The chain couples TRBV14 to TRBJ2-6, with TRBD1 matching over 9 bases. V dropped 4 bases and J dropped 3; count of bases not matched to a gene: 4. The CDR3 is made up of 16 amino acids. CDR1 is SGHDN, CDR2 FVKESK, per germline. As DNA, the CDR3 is TGTGCCAGCAGCCCACAGGGGGCGATTGGGGCCAACGTCCTGACTTTC. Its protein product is CASSPQGAIGANVLTF. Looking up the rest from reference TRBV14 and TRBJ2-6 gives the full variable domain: EAGVTQFPSHSVIEKGQTVTLRCDPISGHDNLYWYRRVMGKEIKFLLHFVKESKQDESGMPNNRFLAERTGGTYSTLKVQPAELEDSGVYFCASSPQGAIGANVLTFGAGSRLTVL.